A single TCR beta chain is shown here with its context. No antigen is known for it. With 60 Vbeta and 13 Jbeta primers, the PCR was carried out. Clones were read by immunoSEQ multiplex PCR, and TCRdb kept only the in-frame ones, dropping some. The sample lists roughly 120,000 clones, 73% seen once, with under 8.5% in the top ten. This sample is part of a study of cytomegalovirus exposure and HLA in healthy donors. Study-level results: Accurate prediction of HLA-A and HLA-B alleles (for most subjects) was reportedly achieved from TCR beta sequences. Presence/absence analyses assumed roughly uniform sequencing depth across donors.

The V gene's germline CDR1 is LGHNA and CDR2 YSLEER. The length of the CDR3 is 16 residues. V shed 0 bases and J 5 bases; nucleotides not matched to a gene: 6. This TCR was sampled from a man aged 35-49 years in good health and CMV-seronegative. The sample comprised PBMCs. This chain connects TRBV4-3 to TRBJ2-1; 8 nucleotides line up with TRBD1. The CDR3, as DNA: TGCGCCAGCAGCCAAGAGGCCGGGACAGGCAACAATGAGCAGTTCTTC. The encoded protein is CASSQEAGTGNNEQFF.